This T cell receptor (beta chain) was observed in a study of monozygotic twins with inflammatory bowel disease. The CDR3 extends over 15 amino acids. TCRdb re-called the 5' RACE reads and catalogs CDR3 proteins one per entry, DNA excluded. The specimen's table records more than 100,000 distinct CDR3 sequences. Material for sequencing was blood. This receptor was identified in a human donor with ulcerative colitis or Crohn's disease, or a healthy co-twin of an affected twin (not recorded which). This chain links TRBV12-3 or TRBV12-4 with TRBJ2-7. CDR3: CASSFLIAGAYEQYF.